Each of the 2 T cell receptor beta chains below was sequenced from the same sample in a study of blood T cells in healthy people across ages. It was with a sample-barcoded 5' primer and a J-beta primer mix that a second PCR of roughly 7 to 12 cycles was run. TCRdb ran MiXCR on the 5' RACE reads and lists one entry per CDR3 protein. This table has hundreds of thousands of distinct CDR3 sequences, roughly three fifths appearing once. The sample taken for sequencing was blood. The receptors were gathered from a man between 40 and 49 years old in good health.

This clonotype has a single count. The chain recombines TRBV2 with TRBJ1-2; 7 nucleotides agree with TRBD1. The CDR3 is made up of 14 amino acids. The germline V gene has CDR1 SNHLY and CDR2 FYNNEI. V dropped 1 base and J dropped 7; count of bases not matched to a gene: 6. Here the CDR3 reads CASSEEQGIGGYTF. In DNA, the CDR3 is TGTGCCAGCAGTGAAGAACAGGGGATCGGTGGCTACACCTTC.

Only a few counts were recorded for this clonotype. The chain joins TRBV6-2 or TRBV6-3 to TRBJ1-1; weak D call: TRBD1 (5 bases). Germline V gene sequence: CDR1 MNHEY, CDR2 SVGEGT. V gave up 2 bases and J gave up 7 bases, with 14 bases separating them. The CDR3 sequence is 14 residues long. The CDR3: CASSYAPGQDEAFF. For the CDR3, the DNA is TGTGCCAGCAGTTACGCTCCGGGGCAGGATGAAGCTTTCTTT.